This T cell receptor beta chain was sequenced for a study of cytomegalovirus exposure and HLA in healthy donors. Points from the study as a whole: Reportedly, cytomegalovirus status was diagnosed with high sensitivity and specificity. Links to common viral pathogens appeared, in a later analysis, for several of the most significant clusters. When a later analysis was performed, an Asian-associated ancestry cluster reportedly had fewer N-insertions than the approximately 680-donor mean.

Worth noting for this clone: Its specificity is unknown.

The CDR3 sequence is 16 residues long. Germline values: CDR1 SGHNT, CDR2 YYREEE (reference sequence). V lost 4 bases and J lost 2; bases outside the gene matches: 8. The PCR had 60 Vbeta and 13 Jbeta primers. TCRdb's table, derived via immunoSEQ multiplex PCR, lists solely in-frame clones and lacks some. The sample consists of approximately 140,000 clones, around 75% of them appearing once. The specimen sequenced was PBMCs. The clonotype comes from a man aged 40-49 years in good health and CMV-seronegative. The rearrangement uses TRBV5-4 and TRBJ2-1; 8 bases are shared with TRBD2. CDR3 loop: CASSPVAAGAYNEQFF. Written as DNA, the CDR3 is TGTGCCAGCAGCCCGGTGGCAGCGGGGGCCTACAATGAGCAGTTCTTC.